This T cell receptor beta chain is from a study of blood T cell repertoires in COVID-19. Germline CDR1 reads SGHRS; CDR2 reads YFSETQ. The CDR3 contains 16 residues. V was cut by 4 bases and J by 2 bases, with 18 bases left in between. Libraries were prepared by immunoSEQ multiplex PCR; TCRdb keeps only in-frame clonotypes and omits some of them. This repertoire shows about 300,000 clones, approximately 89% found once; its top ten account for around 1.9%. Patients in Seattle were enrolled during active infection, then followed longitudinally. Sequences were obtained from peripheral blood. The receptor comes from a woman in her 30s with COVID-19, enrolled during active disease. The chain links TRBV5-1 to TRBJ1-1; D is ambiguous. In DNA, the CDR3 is TGCGCCAGCAGCCTCGACCCTGGGGAGGGAAACACTGAAGCTTTCTTT. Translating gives CASSLDPGEGNTEAFF.